The 15 T cell receptor beta chains below were found in one sample sequenced in a study of beta chain features in type 1 diabetes. The sequenced template was cDNA made from the entire isolated RNA. Some clones are missing from TCRdb's copy, which holds only in-frame ones; the method was immunoSEQ multiplex PCR. The sample consists of under 450,000 clones, about 15% of them appearing once. The sequenced sample was naive CD4+ T cells from blood. The receptors were gathered from a woman between 18 and 29 years old in good health.

In this sample, this clone turned up a few times. The rearrangement links TRBV5-1 to TRBJ1-2, with D possibly being TRBD1 (6 bases). With 0 bases removed from V and 3 bases from J, the gap between germline ends came to 9 bases. CDR3 size: 14 residues. The V gene's germline CDR1 is SGHRS and CDR2 YFSETQ. CDR3 residues: CASSLDSGDYGYTF. The CDR3 bases are TGCGCCAGCAGCTTGGATTCAGGGGACTATGGCTACACCTTC.

This clone appeared a few times. The chain carries TRBV2 and TRBJ1-5; possible D gene TRBD1, 6 bases. CDR1 SNHLY and CDR2 FYNNEI come from the germline V gene. V was pared by 4 bases and J by 0 bases, with 10 bases between. This CDR3 is 15 amino acids long. CDR3 coding DNA: TGTGCCAGCAGTGTACAGGGAGCTAGCAATCAGCCCCAGCATTTT. Its protein product is CASSVQGASNQPQHF.

V is TRBV7-9 and J is TRBJ1-2; tentatively, D is TRBD1 (6 bases). Per the germline V gene, CDR1 is SEHNR and CDR2 is FQNEAQ (reference sequence). The CDR3 totals 14 residues. V was pared by 2 bases and J by 5 bases, with 12 bases between. The CDR3 loop is CASSLRAGAYGYTF. The CDR3, as DNA: TGTGCCAGCAGCTTAAGGGCAGGGGCGTATGGCTACACCTTC.

The rearrangement links TRBV4-1 to TRBJ1-2; D unresolved. The length of the CDR3 is 10 residues. Trimming removed 8 bases at V and 5 bases at J, with 6 bases between. Germline CDR1 MGHRA, CDR2 YSYEKL. CDR3 in amino acids: CASGQYGYTF. CDR3 nucleotide sequence: TGCGCCAGCGGGCAGTATGGCTACACCTTC.

The chain joins TRBV29-1 to TRBJ2-2; D uncertain. Germline V CDR1 and CDR2: SQVTM, ANQGSEA. V gave up 0 bases and J gave up 5 bases, with 10 bases separating them. This CDR3 contains 14 residues. In nucleotides, the CDR3 is TGCAGCGTTGAAGACGAAGTTCGGACCGGGGAGCTGTTTTTT. Its translation is CSVEDEVRTGELFF.

This clone showed up just a few times. The chain employs TRBV30 and TRBJ2-4; a possible D gene is TRBD1 (6 bases). Germline V gives CDR1 GTSNPN, CDR2 SVGIG (reference sequence). The ends were cut back, 5 bases at V and 1 base at J, with 9 bases in the middle. CDR3 length: 13 residues. CDR3 in amino acids: CAWGGPAKNIQYF. CDR3 DNA sequence: TGTGCCTGGGGGGGCCCGGCCAAAAACATTCAGTACTTC.

V is TRBV4-2 and J is TRBJ2-3, with TRBD2 matching 7 bases. V lost 4 bases to trimming and J lost 3 bases; unmatched junction nucleotides: 13. The CDR3 loop spans 17 amino acids. Germline V gene lookup returns CDR1 LGHNA and CDR2 YNFKEQ. The CDR3: CASSRDKSGARTDTQYF. The CDR3 DNA follows: TGTGCCAGCAGCCGAGACAAAAGCGGGGCGCGTACAGATACGCAGTATTTT.

V usage is TRBV5-5 and J usage is TRBJ1-1, with D uncertain. Germline loops: CDR1 SGHKS, CDR2 YYEKEE (reference sequence). The CDR3 runs to 14 residues. The V end was cut by 1 base, the J end by 4 bases, with 11 bases between. The CDR3 nucleotides read TGTGCCAGCAGCTTGTCGGCGGCGGGCACTGAAGCTTTCTTT. It is translated as CASSLSAAGTEAFF.

V usage is TRBV30 and J usage is TRBJ2-5; D is perhaps TRBD1 (6 bases). Germline lookup yields CDR1 GTSNPN and CDR2 SVGIG (reference sequence). CDR3 length: 13 residues. V shed 1 base and J shed 4 bases, with 10 bases lying between them. CDR3 amino acids: CAWSGTVGETQYF. The CDR3 DNA follows: TGTGCCTGGAGTGGGACAGTCGGAGAGACCCAGTACTTC.

This clone was counted between two and nine times. The gene calls are TRBV7-8 and TRBJ1-1, with TRBD1 matching over 8 bases. This CDR3 has 12 residues. V lost 4 bases and J lost 8; bases outside the gene matches: 3. The germline CDR1 and CDR2 sequences are SGHVS and FQNEAQ. The CDR3 DNA reads as TGTGCCAGCAGCTCTAGGACAGGGGAAGCTTTCTTT. It specifies CASSSRTGEAFF.

This clone was seen more than once but under ten times. The chain couples TRBV18 to TRBJ2-5; tentative D call: TRBD2 (5 bases). Trimming took 1 base from V and 4 from J, leaving 16 bases between them. The germline CDR1 and CDR2 sequences are KGHSH and LQKENI. This CDR3 is built from 16 residues. The CDR3 coding sequence is TGTGCCAGCTCACCACAGAGCGGCCCCCCCACAGAGACCCAGTACTTC. It yields the protein CASSPQSGPPTETQYF.

This clone has just a few counts. The chain uses TRBV19 and TRBJ2-3; 8 bases align to TRBD2. Per the germline V gene, CDR1 is LNHDA and CDR2 is SQIVND (reference sequence). V was pared by 5 bases and J by 5 bases, with 3 bases of the junction left unmatched. The CDR3 has 13 amino acids. Written as DNA, the CDR3 is TGTGCCAGTAGTCGACTAGCGAAAGATACGCAGTATTTT. It is translated as CASSRLAKDTQYF.

The V gene is TRBV15, the J gene TRBJ1-3, with TRBD1 matching over 8 bases. V was pared by 1 base and J by 4 bases, with 9 bases of the junction left unmatched. Looked up from germline, CDR1 is LNHNV and CDR2 is YYDKDF (reference sequence). The CDR3 has 17 residues. The CDR3 protein is CATSRGLLRDRGNTIYF. CDR3 bases: TGTGCCACCAGCAGAGGCTTACTCCGGGACAGGGGAAACACCATATATTTT.

The chain joins TRBV30 to TRBJ2-2, with 10 bases that match TRBD2. Germline trimming cut 4 bases from V and 2 bases from J; bases unmatched to any gene: 4. CDR1 GTSNPN and CDR2 SVGIG come from the germline V gene (reference sequence). This CDR3 spans 15 amino acids. The CDR3 DNA follows: TGTGCCTGGAATCTAGCGGGAGTCAACACCGGGGAGCTGTTTTTT. Its protein is CAWNLAGVNTGELFF.

The chain links TRBV6-1 to TRBJ2-7; D remains unclear. The CDR3 totals 14 residues. The germline CDR1 and CDR2 sequences are MNHNS and SASEGT. Trimming removed 3 bases from V and 3 bases from J, with 12 bases in between. CDR3 DNA: TGTGCCAGCAGTGACTATCCGTCGGTCTACGAGCAGTACTTC. It translates to CASSDYPSVYEQYF.